These 20 T cell receptor beta chains originate from one sample sequenced in a study of T cell changes during pregnancy in multiple sclerosis. Data came from immunoSEQ multiplex PCR; TCRdb stores just in-frame clones and leaves some out. The profile shows 55,000 to 70,000 clones, 85% to 95% of them singletons. This sample comprised peripheral blood, obtained after pregnancy. These receptors originate from a female donor with multiple sclerosis, enrolled in a pregnancy study.

The chain joins TRBV7-2 to TRBJ2-2; D gene unclear. The CDR3 runs 16 residues. V lost 4 bases to trimming and J lost 5 bases, with 17 bases between them. Germline V CDR1 and CDR2: SGHTA, FQGNSA. The DNA of the CDR3 is TGTGCCAGCAGCTCCCCCGGCCTGCGGCAAACCGGGGAGCTGTTTTTT. Protein: CASSSPGLRQTGELFF.

The gene calls are TRBV5-1 and TRBJ2-1; D remains ambiguous. V was shortened by 4 bases and J by 5 bases, with 13 bases between the two germline ends. This CDR3 is built from 14 residues. The germline V gene encodes CDR1 SGHRS and CDR2 YFSETQ. In DNA, the CDR3 is TGCGCCAGCAGCCCGTTGCGTCTAGACAATGAGCAGTTCTTC. This gives the protein CASSPLRLDNEQFF.

This chain joins TRBV4-2 and TRBJ2-7; 9 bases are a match to TRBD2. Looked up from germline, CDR1 is LGHNA and CDR2 is YNFKEQ. This CDR3 comprises 14 residues. After removal of 3 bases from V and 2 bases from J, the junction contained 2 bases not matched to a gene. CDR3 region: CASSQLAGAYEQYF. The DNA for the CDR3 is TGTGCCAGCAGCCAGTTAGCGGGGGCCTACGAGCAGTACTTC.

This clone was counted a few times. V is TRBV4-2 and J is TRBJ2-6; 9 bases fit TRBD1. Germline V CDR1 and CDR2: LGHNA, YNFKEQ. CDR3 length: 16 amino acids. V trimming: 8 bases; J trimming: 0 bases; junction bases outside the gene matches: 5. DNA of the CDR3: TGTGCCAGCTCCGGGACAGGGAGCTCTGGGGCCAACGTCCTGACTTTC. Residues: CASSGTGSSGANVLTF.

This clone showed up just a few times. A read error may produce the germline difference seen at one junction end. The V gene is TRBV5-1, the J gene TRBJ1-1, with 7 bases matching TRBD1. Germline V gene lookup returns CDR1 SGHRS and CDR2 YFSETQ. The CDR3 totals 13 residues. The CDR3 DNA is TGCGCCAGCAGTTTGGACAGGCTACTTGAAGCTTTCTTT. It is translated as CASSLDRLLEAFF.

This clone was recorded once. The rearrangement joins TRBV6-4 to TRBJ1-5; 7 bases are shared with TRBD1. The V and J ends lost 5 bases and 1 base, in that order; junction bases with no gene match: 8. Germline CDR1 reads MRHNA; CDR2 reads SNTAGT. This CDR3 is 16 amino acids long. The CDR3 here is CASSTYRGASNQPQHF. DNA of the CDR3: TGTGCCAGCAGTACCTACAGGGGAGCGAGCAATCAGCCCCAGCATTTT.

This chain links TRBV9 with TRBJ1-2; 9 bases map to TRBD1. This CDR3 region has 19 residues. Per germline, CDR1 SGDLS and CDR2 YYNGEE. Trimming at V came to 4 bases and at J to 3 bases, leaving 19 bases not matched to a gene. CDR3 in DNA: TGTGCCAGCAGCTTCTCACCCAGACAGGGGGTCAGTCCCGACTATGGCTACACCTTC. This translates into CASSFSPRQGVSPDYGYTF.

The rearrangement links TRBV7-2 to TRBJ1-5; 7 bases map to TRBD1. The CDR3 runs 15 residues. J was trimmed by 7 bases and V by 2 bases; bases with no gene match: 8. Germline CDR1 reads SGHTA; CDR2 reads FQGNSA. CDR3 loop: CASSLNGQGGQPQHF. DNA of the CDR3: TGTGCCAGCAGCTTAAACGGGCAGGGGGGCCAGCCCCAGCATTTT. Complete variable domain (other parts from reference TRBV7-2 and TRBJ1-5): GAGVSQSPSNKVTEKGKDVELRCDPISGHTALYWYRQSLGQGLEFLIYFQGNSAPDKSGLPSDRFSAERTGGSVSTLTIQRTQQEDSAVYLCASSLNGQGGQPQHFGDGTRLSIL.

CDR3 sequence: CASSQDRVENTIYF. The CDR3 DNA follows: TGTGCCAGCAGCCAGGACAGGGTGGAAAACACCATATATTTT. This chain uses TRBV11-3 with TRBJ1-3; 8 bases are shared with TRBD1. Germline-derived CDR1 and CDR2 are SGHNT and YENEEA. V lost 5 bases to trimming and J lost 6 bases; unmatched junction nucleotides: 6. This CDR3 is 14 amino acids long.

The gene calls are TRBV10-3 and TRBJ2-3; no definite D call. Trimming removed 3 bases from V and 4 bases from J, with 11 bases in between. This CDR3 region has 14 residues. Germline V gives CDR1 ENHRY, CDR2 SYGVKD. The CDR3 DNA reads as TGTGCCATCAGTGAACAAGCGCAGTCAGATACGCAGTATTTT. As protein: CAISEQAQSDTQYF.

This chain joins TRBV7-9 and TRBJ2-3; 12 bases map to TRBD2. This CDR3 is 17 amino acids long. J was trimmed by 3 bases and V by 5 bases; bases with no gene match: 9. Germline V gene data show CDR1 as SEHNR and CDR2 as FQNEAQ (reference sequence). The CDR3 region is CASSPKRLAGGTDTQYF. CDR3 nucleotides: TGTGCCAGCAGCCCCAAGCGGCTAGCGGGAGGGACAGATACGCAGTATTTT.

A note on this clone: Other DNA sequences in the same sample also yield this CDR3. The chain joins TRBV29-1 to TRBJ2-7; 11 bases agree with TRBD2. CDR1 and CDR2 from the germline V gene are SQVTM and ANQGSEA. J gave up 4 bases and V 4 bases, and 3 bases lay outside the gene matches. The CDR3 has 13 amino acids. DNA of the CDR3: TGCAGCGTTGGGTTAGCGGGAGGGTACGAGCAGTACTTC. It codes for CSVGLAGGYEQYF.

This chain uses TRBV6-6 with TRBJ1-2; TRBD1 agrees at 8 bases. V shed 7 bases and J 4 bases; nucleotides not matched to a gene: 8. Per germline, CDR1 MNHNY and CDR2 SVGAGI (reference sequence). The CDR3 extends over 14 amino acids. The DNA for the CDR3 is TGTGCCAGCACCCCCCCAGGGGGCGCCTATGGCTACACCTTC. It translates to CASTPPGGAYGYTF.

The chain links TRBV4-2 to TRBJ2-7; 8 nucleotides line up with TRBD1. V was pared by 3 bases and J by 12 bases, with 10 bases of the junction left unmatched. Germline V gives CDR1 LGHNA, CDR2 YNFKEQ. The CDR3 runs 13 residues. CDR3 in amino acids: CASSHGQGLVRYF. In DNA, the CDR3 is TGTGCCAGCAGCCACGGACAGGGCTTAGTTCGGTACTTC.

V gene TRBV6-1 combines with J gene TRBJ1-3, with no clear D. CDR1 and CDR2 (germline): MNHNS, SASEGT. Deletions cut 5 bases from V and 0 bases from J, with 8 bases between. CDR3 length: 14 amino acids. In DNA form, the CDR3 reads TGTGCCAGCAGTACACCAAGCTCTGGAAACACCATATATTTT. This codes for CASSTPSSGNTIYF.

This chain links TRBV27 with TRBJ2-7; D possibly corresponds to TRBD2 (6 bases). V lost 2 bases and J lost 0, with 8 bases in between. The V gene's germline CDR1 is MNHEY and CDR2 SMNVEV (reference sequence). This CDR3 is built from 14 residues. The chain's CDR3 is CASSLQGLSYEQYF. As DNA, the CDR3 is TGTGCCAGCAGTTTACAGGGACTCTCCTACGAGCAGTACTTC.

The J gene is TRBJ2-1, the V gene TRBV7-3, with D maybe TRBD2 (5 bases). Germline CDR1 is SGHTA and CDR2 is FQGTGA. This CDR3 region has 14 residues. V was cut by 5 bases and J by 4 bases, with 12 bases left in between. The CDR3 loop reads CASSPSGRYNEQFF. The CDR3 DNA reads as TGTGCCAGCAGCCCCAGCGGACGTTACAATGAGCAGTTCTTC.

CDR3 nucleotide sequence: TGTGCCAGCAGCTTAACGCTTCGACTAGCGGGAGGGTCCTACGAGCAGTACTTC. This gives the protein CASSLTLRLAGGSYEQYF. This chain connects TRBV11-3 to TRBJ2-7, with 14 bases identical to TRBD2. J was trimmed by 1 base and V by 2 bases; bases with no gene match: 7. The CDR3 runs to 18 residues. Per the germline V gene, CDR1 is SGHNT and CDR2 is YENEEA.

The chain employs TRBV27 and TRBJ2-3, with D uncertain. CDR1 and CDR2 (germline): MNHEY, SMNVEV (reference sequence). V lost 5 bases, J lost 0 bases, and 6 bases lay in between. The CDR3 runs 13 residues. CDR3 loop: CASSKASTDTQYF. The DNA for the CDR3 is TGTGCCAGCAGTAAAGCTAGCACAGATACGCAGTATTTT.

The chain carries TRBV5-1 and TRBJ2-5; D gene uncertain. The J call may be wrong; the DNA end is better matched by TRBJ2-7. CDR3 length: 14 amino acids. CDR1 and CDR2 from the germline V gene are SGHRS and YFSETQ. For the CDR3, the DNA is TGCGCCAGCAGCTTGGCTCACTTACCCTACGAGCAGTACTTC. This gives the protein CASSLAHLPYEQYF.